The TCR beta chain described here comes from a study of Ad26.COV2.S vaccination and SARS-CoV-2 variants. The germline V gene encodes CDR1 MNHEY and CDR2 SVGEGT. The CDR3 length is 15 residues. V shed 4 bases and J shed 0 bases, with 13 bases lying between them. Produced via immunoSEQ multiplex PCR; TCRdb's table is partial and in-frame only. The sample includes about 420,000 clones, around 89% of them seen just once. Regarding treatment: some 19 received Ad26.COV2.S at low or high dose, single or two shots; about five received placebo; per-sample allocation not given. Samples were taken on day 63 after the first vaccine or placebo injection.

This clonotype originated in a person between 18 and 65 years old who received the Ad26.COV2.S COVID-19 vaccine or a placebo. The source material was peripheral blood, sampled in a trial of Ad26.COV2.S vaccine versus placebo. V and J are TRBV6-2 or TRBV6-3 and TRBJ2-7; possible D gene TRBD2, 6 bases. CDR3 sequence: CASSFPGVYSYEQYF. The CDR3 DNA reads as TGTGCCAGCAGTTTCCCGGGGGTATACTCCTACGAGCAGTACTTC.